This T cell receptor (beta chain) was captured by sequencing in a study of blood T cell repertoires in COVID-19. About the research overall: Samples taken during acute and convalescent COVID-19 were collected in the United States, Italy and Spain.

Grouping used clinical history reported by participants in a survey and questionnaire. Before being deemed recovered, Cohort 3 donors had two negative PCRs, clearance, or symptom resolution. The table came from immunoSEQ multiplex PCR; TCRdb's copy has only in-frame clones and leaves some out. The sample records over 400,000 clones, approximately 86% being singletons. V dropped 9 bases and J dropped 0; count of bases not matched to a gene: 8. The germline V gene encodes CDR1 LGHNT and CDR2 FRNRAP. The CDR3 sequence is 15 residues long. Sequenced material: PBMCs or T cells enriched from blood (not recorded which). This sequence originates from a woman aged 55-70 years who had recovered from COVID-19. The chain carries TRBV12-5 and TRBJ1-5; the match to TRBD1 covers 7 bases. CDR3 sequence reads: CASNSGTVSNQPQHF. The CDR3 DNA reads TGTGCTAGCAACTCCGGGACAGTTAGCAATCAGCCCCAGCATTTT.